This T cell receptor beta chain appears in the sequencing data of a study of T cells expressing NK-cell markers. Findings and caveats of the study: Of the CD8+ T cells in about 6 donors, roughly 1.0-7.5% belonged to dominant NKG2C+ clonotypes.

About this clonotype: Its antigen is currently unknown.

Germline V gives CDR1 SGHVS, CDR2 FNYEAQ. The CDR3 is 17 residues long. TCRdb re-analyzed the 5' RACE reads; it lists each CDR3 protein once, without DNA. The clone table shows about 460,000 distinct CDR3 sequences, with the ten largest holding over 1.1%. The TCR was taken from a woman aged 45-59 years in good health. V and J are TRBV7-6 and TRBJ2-5; the D call from TCRdb, TRBD2, cannot be confirmed without DNA. Sequences were obtained from blood T cells: a sorted CD56 or NKG2C T cell subset, CD4+ or CD8+ T cells, or bulk PBMC T cells (not recorded which). Here the CDR3 reads CASSLYPLAGGQETQYF.